In this sample, the clone carrying this TCR beta chain turned up a few times. TCR beta CDR3 sequences were amplified from RNA transcripts. The HTBI primer set drove a first-round RT-PCR of the TCR CDR3. TCRdb re-analysed the multiplex PCR reads in MiXCR, keeping a single row per CDR3 protein. The table includes hundreds of thousands of distinct CDR3 sequences, 14% detected once. This sample was included in a study of T cells in Graves' hyperthyroidism and ophthalmopathy. The TCR sequence derives from a woman between 18 and 29 years old with Graves' hyperthyroidism. The source material was blood.

The CDR3, as DNA: TGCAGCGATTGGGGCCCTACCTGGGGTGAGCAGTTCTTC. It is translated as CSDWGPTWGEQFF. V and J are TRBV29-1 and TRBJ2-1; the D gene is possibly TRBD1 (5 bases). The CDR3 sequence is 13 residues long. Germline CDR1 reads SQVTM; CDR2 reads ANQGSEA. Deletions cut 7 bases from V and 9 bases from J, with 19 bases between.